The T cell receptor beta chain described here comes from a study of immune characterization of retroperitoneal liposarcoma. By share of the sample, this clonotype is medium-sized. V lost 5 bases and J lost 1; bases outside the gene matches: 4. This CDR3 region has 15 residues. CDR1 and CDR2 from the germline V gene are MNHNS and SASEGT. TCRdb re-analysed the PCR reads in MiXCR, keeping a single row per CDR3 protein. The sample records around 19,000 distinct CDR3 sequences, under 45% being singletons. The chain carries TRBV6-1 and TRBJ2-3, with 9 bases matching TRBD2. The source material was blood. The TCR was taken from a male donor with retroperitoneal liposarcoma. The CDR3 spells CASSLGLAGTDTQYF. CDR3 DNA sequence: TGTGCCAGCAGTTTGGGACTAGCTGGCACAGATACGCAGTATTTT.